This TCR beta chain was sequenced during a study of shared clonotypes between healthy human individuals. Turning to the study itself: Three CD4 naive, three CD4 memory, two CD8 naive and one CD8 memory plate were used per donor.

Template for every sorted-subset replicate PCR totaled roughly 200 ng DNA, 30,000 to 35,000 T cell genomes. The data were produced by immunoSEQ multiplex PCR, yet TCRdb's version contains in-frame clones alone and is incomplete. In the table there are some 2 million clones, 85% to 95% of which are singletons. The receptor was derived from a man aged 18-30 years in good health. Sequenced material: naive CD4+ T cells sorted from blood. As to subset: CD45RA+ positively selected.

The chain's CDR3 is CASTLSGTPYEQYF. CDR3 nucleotides: TGTGCCAGCACCCTCAGCGGGACCCCCTACGAGCAGTACTTC. The chain combines TRBV2 with TRBJ2-7, with 7 bases fitting TRBD2. This CDR3 spans 14 amino acids. Unmatched junction bases numbered 8, after V lost 7 bases and J lost 2 bases. The germline CDR1 and CDR2 sequences are SNHLY and FYNNEI.